The next 5 T cell receptor beta chains were all read from a single sample in a study of somatic mutations in cytotoxic T cells in rheumatoid arthritis. Repertoires were generated with immunoSEQ multiplex PCR, while TCRdb's copy carries only in-frame clones and drops some. The data hold 13,000 or so clones, with about 81% observed a single time. What was sequenced was CD8+ T cells sorted from blood. These receptor sequences come from an adult with rheumatoid arthritis.

The chain employs TRBV2 and TRBJ1-4; weak D call: TRBD1 (6 bases). This CDR3 has 13 residues. Per germline, CDR1 SNHLY and CDR2 FYNNEI. Trimming stripped 6 bases from V and 7 bases from J, with 12 bases between. The CDR3 is CASRGDIGEKLFF. The CDR3 DNA follows: TGTGCCAGCAGAGGGGACATCGGTGAAAAACTGTTTTTT. The full variable domain, with the rest looked up from reference TRBV2 and TRBJ1-4, is EPEVTQTPSHQVTQMGQEVILRCVPISNHLYFYWYRQILGQKVEFLVSFYNNEISEKSEIFDDQFSVERPDGSNFTLKIRSTKLEDSAMYFCASRGDIGEKLFFGSGTQLSVL.

The CDR3 reads CASSSLATNTGELFF. CDR3 coding DNA: TGTGCCAGCAGTTCTCTAGCTACGAACACCGGGGAGCTGTTTTTT. The chain uses TRBV27 and TRBJ2-2, with D possibly TRBD2 on 5 matching bases. With 4 bases removed from V and 0 bases from J, the gap between germline ends came to 9 bases. Germline CDR1 and CDR2: MNHEY and SMNVEV (reference sequence). The CDR3 runs to 15 residues.

CDR3 sequence (DNA): TGTGCCAGCAGCCCCGCAGGGGGCACCGGGGTCGAGCAGTACTTC. Protein product: CASSPAGGTGVEQYF. This chain links TRBV5-6 with TRBJ2-7; the match to TRBD1 covers 8 bases. The germline gives CDR1 SGHDT, CDR2 YYEEEE. CDR3 length: 15 amino acids. The J segment lost 6 bases and the V segment lost 4 bases, leaving 12 bases of the junction unmatched.

A single count supports this clone. This chain links TRBV28 with TRBJ2-1; 9 bases agree with TRBD2. V shed 2 bases, J shed 2 bases, and the junction held 19 bases outside the gene matches. The CDR3 covers 21 residues. Germline V CDR1 and CDR2: MDHEN, SYDVKM. The CDR3 loop reads CASSLVPGTVTTSGPYNEQFF. Written as DNA, the CDR3 is TGTGCCAGCAGTTTAGTACCCGGGACAGTTACGACTAGCGGACCCTACAATGAGCAGTTCTTC.

This chain joins TRBV25-1 and TRBJ1-3; 7 bases match TRBD1. Per the germline V gene, CDR1 is MGHDK and CDR2 is SYGVNS. The CDR3 spans 17 residues. J was trimmed by 1 base and V by 7 bases; bases with no gene match: 13. DNA for the CDR3: TGTGCCAGCAACCGAACGTTGGGACAGAGATCTGGAAACACCATATATTTT. Amino acid sequence: CASNRTLGQRSGNTIYF.